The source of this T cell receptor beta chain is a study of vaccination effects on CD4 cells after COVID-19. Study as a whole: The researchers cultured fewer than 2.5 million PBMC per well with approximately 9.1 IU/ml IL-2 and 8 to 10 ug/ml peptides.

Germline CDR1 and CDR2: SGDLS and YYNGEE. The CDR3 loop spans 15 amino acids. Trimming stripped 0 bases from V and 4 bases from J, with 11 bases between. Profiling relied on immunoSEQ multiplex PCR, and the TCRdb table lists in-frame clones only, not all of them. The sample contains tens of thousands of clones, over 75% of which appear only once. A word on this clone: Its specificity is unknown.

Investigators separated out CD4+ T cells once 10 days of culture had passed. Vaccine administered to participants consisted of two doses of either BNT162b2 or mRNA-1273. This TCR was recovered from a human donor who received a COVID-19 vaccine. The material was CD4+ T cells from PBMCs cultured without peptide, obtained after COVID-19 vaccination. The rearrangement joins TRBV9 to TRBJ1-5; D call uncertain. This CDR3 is CASSVDMSPNQPQHF. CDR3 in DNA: TGTGCCAGCAGCGTAGATATGAGCCCGAATCAGCCCCAGCATTTT.